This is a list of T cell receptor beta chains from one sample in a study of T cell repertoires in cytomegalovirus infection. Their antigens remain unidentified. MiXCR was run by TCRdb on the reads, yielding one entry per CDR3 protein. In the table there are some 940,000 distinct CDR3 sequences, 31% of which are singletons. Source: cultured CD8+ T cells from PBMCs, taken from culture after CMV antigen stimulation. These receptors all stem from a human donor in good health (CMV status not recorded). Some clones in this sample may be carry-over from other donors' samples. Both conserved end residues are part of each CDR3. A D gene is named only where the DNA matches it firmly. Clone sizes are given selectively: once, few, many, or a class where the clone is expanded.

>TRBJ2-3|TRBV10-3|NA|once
TGTGCCATCAGTGAGGAAGGGTACGGCACAGATACGCAGTATTTT
CAISEEGYGTDTQYF
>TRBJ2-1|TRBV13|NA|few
TGTGCCAGCAGCTCCCGCCAGGGAGGAGAGCAGTTCTTC
CASSSRQGGEQFF
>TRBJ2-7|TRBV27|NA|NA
TGTGCCAGCAGTTTATCGGGAGGGCAGGGGGACGAGCAGTACTTC
CASSLSGGQGDEQYF
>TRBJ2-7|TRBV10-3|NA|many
TGTGCCATCAGTGACCCGGACAGCTCCTACGAGCAGTACTTC
CAISDPDSSYEQYF
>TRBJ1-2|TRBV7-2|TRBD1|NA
TGTGCCAGCAGTCTACGAATAGGGGGCCTTAATGGCTACACCTTC
CASSLRIGGLNGYTF
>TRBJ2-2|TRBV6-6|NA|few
TGTGCCAGCAAAGGGGTAACCGGGGAGCTGTTTTTT
CASKGVTGELFF
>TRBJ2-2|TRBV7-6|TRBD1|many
TGTGCCAGCAGCTTAGTAGGGGGCCTCACCGGGGAGCTGTTTTTT
CASSLVGGLTGELFF
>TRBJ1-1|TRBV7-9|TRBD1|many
TGTGCCAGCAGCCCAGGGCAAGGACAGGGGAACACTGAAGCTTTCTTT
CASSPGQGQGNTEAFF
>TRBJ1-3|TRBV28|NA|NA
TGTGCCAGCAGCCTGCCGGGACCGCTGAGCTCTGGAAACACCATATATTTT
CASSLPGPLSSGNTIYF
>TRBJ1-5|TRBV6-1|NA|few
TGTGCCAGCAGTGAAGAGAGGGGGGGGCAATATAGCAATCAGCCCCAGCATTTT
CASSEERGGQYSNQPQHF
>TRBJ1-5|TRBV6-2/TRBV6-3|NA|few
TGTGCCAGCAGTGAGATCTATAGCAATCAGCCCCAGCATTTT
CASSEIYSNQPQHF
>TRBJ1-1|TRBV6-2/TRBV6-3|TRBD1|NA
TGTGCCAGCACAGCTGGCAGGGGGGTCTCTGAAGCTTTCTTT
CASTAGRGVSEAFF
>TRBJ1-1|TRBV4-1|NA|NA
TGCGCCAGCAGCCAATGGCTCGGAGCTGAAGCTTTCTTT
CASSQWLGAEAFF
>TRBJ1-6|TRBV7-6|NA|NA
TGTGCCAGCAGCTTAGCTCGATCGGGGTTTAATTCACCCCTCCACTTT
CASSLARSGFNSPLHF
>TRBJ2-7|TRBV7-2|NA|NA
TGTGCCAGCGGCTTAATCGAGGGTTCGTACGAGCAGTACTTC
CASGLIEGSYEQYF
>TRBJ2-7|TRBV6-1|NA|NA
TGTGCCACCTTACAGGGTTGGTACGAGCAGTACTTC
CATLQGWYEQYF
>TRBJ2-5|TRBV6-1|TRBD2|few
TGTGCCAGCAGACCGGGACTAGCGGGTTTGGGCGAGACCCAGTACTTC
CASRPGLAGLGETQYF
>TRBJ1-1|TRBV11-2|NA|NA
TGTGCCAGCAGATACGGGGCGACGGAAGCTTTCTTT
CASRYGATEAFF
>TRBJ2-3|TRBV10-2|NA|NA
TGCGCCAGCAGTTGGGGGCTCCCCCACGATACGCAGTATTTT
CASSWGLPHDTQYF
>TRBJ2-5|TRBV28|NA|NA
TGTGCCAGCACCCTGGGAAGACGGGGCCAACAAGAGACCCAGTACTTC
CASTLGRRGQQETQYF